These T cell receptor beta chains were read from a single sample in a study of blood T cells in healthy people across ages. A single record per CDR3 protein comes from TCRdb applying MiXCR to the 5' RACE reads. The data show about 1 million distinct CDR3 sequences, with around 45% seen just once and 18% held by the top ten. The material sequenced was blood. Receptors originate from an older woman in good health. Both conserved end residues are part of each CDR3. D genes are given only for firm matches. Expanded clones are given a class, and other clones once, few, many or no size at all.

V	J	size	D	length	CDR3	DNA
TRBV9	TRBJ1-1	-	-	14	CASSGRGLNTEAFF	TGTGCCAGCAGCGGCCGGGGCTTGAACACTGAAGCTTTCTTT
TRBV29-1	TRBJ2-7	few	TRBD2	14	CSVILAGGLDEQYF	TGCAGCGTGATACTAGCGGGAGGTCTAGACGAGCAGTACTTC
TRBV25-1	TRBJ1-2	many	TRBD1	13	CASSRTGARGYTF	TGTGCCAGCAGTAGGACAGGGGCACGTGGCTACACCTTC
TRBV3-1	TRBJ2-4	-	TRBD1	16	CASSHRDRQIKNVQYF	TGTGCCAGCAGCCACAGGGACAGGCAAATCAAAAACGTTCAGTACTTC
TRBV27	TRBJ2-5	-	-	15	CASSLVRERLETQYF	TGTGCCAGCAGTTTAGTGAGGGAGAGGTTGGAGACCCAGTACTTC
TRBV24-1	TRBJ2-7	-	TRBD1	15	CATMSLDRRSYEQYF	TGTGCCACCATGTCCCTGGACAGGCGATCCTACGAGCAGTACTTC
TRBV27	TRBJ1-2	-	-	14	CASSPSASAHGYTF	TGTGCCAGCAGTCCCAGTGCGTCCGCCCATGGCTACACCTTC
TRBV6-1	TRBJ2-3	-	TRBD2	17	CASSENSGRFRTDTQYF	TGTGCCAGCAGTGAAAATAGCGGGAGATTTCGGACAGATACGCAGTATTTT
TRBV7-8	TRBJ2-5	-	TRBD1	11	CASTKTGAQYF	TGTGCCAGCACCAAAACAGGGGCCCAGTACTTC
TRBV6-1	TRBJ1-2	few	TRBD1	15	CASVQRDRNLYGYTF	TGTGCCAGCGTCCAACGGGACAGAAATCTTTATGGCTACACCTTC
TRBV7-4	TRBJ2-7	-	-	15	CASSAKELSSYEQYF	TGTGCCAGCAGCGCAAAGGAGTTGAGCTCCTACGAGCAGTACTTC
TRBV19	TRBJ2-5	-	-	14	CASSTRGDRETQYF	TGTGCCAGTAGTACCCGAGGGGATAGGGAGACCCAGTACTTC
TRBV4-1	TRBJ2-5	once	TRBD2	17	CASSQALAGESQETQYF	TGCGCCAGCAGCCAAGCATTAGCGGGAGAGAGCCAAGAGACCCAGTACTTC
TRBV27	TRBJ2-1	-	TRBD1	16	CASSPEGQGANNEQFF	TGTGCCAGCAGTCCAGAGGGACAGGGGGCAAACAATGAGCAGTTCTTC
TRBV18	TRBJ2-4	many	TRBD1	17	CASSPSDRELDKNIQYF	TGTGCCAGCTCACCCTCGGACAGGGAGCTGGACAAAAACATTCAGTACTTC
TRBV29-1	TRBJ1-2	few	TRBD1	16	CSVASGQGGDNYGYTF	TGCAGCGTTGCCTCCGGACAGGGGGGAGACAACTATGGCTACACCTTC
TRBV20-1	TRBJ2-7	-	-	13	CSVPTRKDYEQYF	TGCAGTGTTCCGACTAGGAAAGACTACGAGCAGTACTTC
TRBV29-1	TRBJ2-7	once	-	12	CSGYGATYEQYF	TGCAGCGGCTATGGGGCTACCTACGAGCAGTACTTC
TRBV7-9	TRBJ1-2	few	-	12	CASSSEGASYTF	TGTGCCAGCAGCTCGGAAGGGGCTAGCTACACCTTC
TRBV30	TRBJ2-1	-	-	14	CAWRIGSSYNEQFF	TGTGCCTGGAGAATTGGGAGCTCCTACAATGAGCAGTTCTTC
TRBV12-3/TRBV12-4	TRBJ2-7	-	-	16	CASSLVAGRMKSEQYF	TGTGCCAGCAGTTTAGTGGCTGGACGGATGAAATCCGAGCAGTACTTC
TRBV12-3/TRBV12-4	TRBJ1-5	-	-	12	CASSLGTEPQHF	TGTGCCAGCAGTTTAGGAACCGAGCCCCAGCATTTT
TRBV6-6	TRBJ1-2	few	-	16	CASSYSPQSGGDGYTF	TGTGCCAGCAGTTACTCGCCGCAGTCGGGAGGGGATGGCTACACCTTC
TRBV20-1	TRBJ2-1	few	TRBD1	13	CSAGTGDYNEQFF	TGCAGTGCTGGGACAGGGGATTACAATGAGCAGTTCTTC
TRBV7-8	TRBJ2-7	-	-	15	CASSPTGTMTYEQYF	TGTGCCAGCAGCCCTACCGGGACGATGACCTACGAGCAGTACTTC
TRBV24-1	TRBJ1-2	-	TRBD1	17	CATSDRTGARDNYGYTF	TGTGCCACCAGTGACCGGACAGGGGCGAGGGATAACTATGGCTACACCTTC
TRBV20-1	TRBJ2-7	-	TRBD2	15	CSARDRSGRAYEQYF	TGCAGTGCTAGAGATCGGAGCGGGAGGGCCTACGAGCAGTACTTC
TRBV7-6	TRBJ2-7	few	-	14	CASSRSEGIGEQYF	TGTGCCAGCAGCCGGAGTGAGGGGATAGGCGAGCAGTACTTC
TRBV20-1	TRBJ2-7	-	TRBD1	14	CSAKQGLGSYEQYF	TGCAGTGCGAAACAGGGGTTGGGATCCTACGAGCAGTACTTC
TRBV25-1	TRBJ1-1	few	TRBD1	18	CASSGGKGTGARHTEAFF	TGTGCCAGCAGTGGGGGGAAAGGGACAGGGGCTCGGCACACTGAAGCTTTCTTT